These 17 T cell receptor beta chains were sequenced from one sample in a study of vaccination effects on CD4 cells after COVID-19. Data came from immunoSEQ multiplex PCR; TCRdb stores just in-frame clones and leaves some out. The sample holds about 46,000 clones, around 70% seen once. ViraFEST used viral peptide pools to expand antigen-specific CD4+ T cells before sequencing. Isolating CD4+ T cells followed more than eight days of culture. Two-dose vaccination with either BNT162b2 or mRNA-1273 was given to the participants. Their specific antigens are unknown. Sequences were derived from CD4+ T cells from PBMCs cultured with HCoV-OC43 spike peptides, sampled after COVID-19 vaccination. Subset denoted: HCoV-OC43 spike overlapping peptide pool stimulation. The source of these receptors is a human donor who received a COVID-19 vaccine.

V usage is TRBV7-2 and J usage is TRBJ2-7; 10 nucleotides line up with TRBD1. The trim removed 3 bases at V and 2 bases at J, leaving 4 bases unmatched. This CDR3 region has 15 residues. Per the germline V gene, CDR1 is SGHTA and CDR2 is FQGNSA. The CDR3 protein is CASSFDGQGAYEQYF. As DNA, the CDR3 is TGTGCCAGCAGCTTCGACGGACAGGGGGCCTACGAGCAGTACTTC. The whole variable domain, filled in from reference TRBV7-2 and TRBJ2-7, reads GAGVSQSPSNKVTEKGKDVELRCDPISGHTALYWYRQSLGQGLEFLIYFQGNSAPDKSGLPSDRFSAERTGGSVSTLTIQRTQQEDSAVYLCASSFDGQGAYEQYFGPGTRLTVT.

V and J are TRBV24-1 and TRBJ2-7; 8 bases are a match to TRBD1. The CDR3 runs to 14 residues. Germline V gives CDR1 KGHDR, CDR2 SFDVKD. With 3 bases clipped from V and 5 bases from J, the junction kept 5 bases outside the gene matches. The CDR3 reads CATSDGQGSHEQYF. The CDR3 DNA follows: TGTGCCACCAGTGATGGACAGGGAAGTCACGAGCAGTACTTC.

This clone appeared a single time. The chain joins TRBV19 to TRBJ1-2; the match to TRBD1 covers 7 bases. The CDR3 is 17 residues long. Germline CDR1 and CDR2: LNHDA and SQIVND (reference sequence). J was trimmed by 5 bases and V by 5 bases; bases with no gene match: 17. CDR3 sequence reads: CASSLRQGKTKEYGYTF. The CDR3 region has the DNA TGTGCCAGTAGTTTAAGACAGGGAAAGACCAAGGAGTATGGCTACACCTTC.

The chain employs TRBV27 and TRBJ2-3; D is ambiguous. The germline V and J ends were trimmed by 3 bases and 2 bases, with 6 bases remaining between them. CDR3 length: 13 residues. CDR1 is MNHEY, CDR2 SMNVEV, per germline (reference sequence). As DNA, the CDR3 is TGTGCCAGCAGTTTCTGGAACACAGATACGCAGTATTTT. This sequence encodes CASSFWNTDTQYF.

This CDR3 is CASSLGDGGWETQYF. For the CDR3, the DNA is TGCGCCAGCAGCTTGGGAGACGGCGGGTGGGAGACCCAGTACTTC. The V gene is TRBV5-1, the J gene TRBJ2-5; D possibly corresponds to TRBD2 (5 bases). Per the germline V gene, CDR1 is SGHRS and CDR2 is YFSETQ. The V end was cut by 0 bases, the J end by 5 bases, with 14 bases between. This CDR3 has 15 residues.

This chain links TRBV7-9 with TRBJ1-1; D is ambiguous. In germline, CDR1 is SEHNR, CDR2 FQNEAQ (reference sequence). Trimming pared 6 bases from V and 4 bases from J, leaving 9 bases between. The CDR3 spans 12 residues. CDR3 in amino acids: CASSQAPTEAFF. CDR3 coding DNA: TGTGCCAGCAGTCAAGCCCCCACTGAAGCTTTCTTT.

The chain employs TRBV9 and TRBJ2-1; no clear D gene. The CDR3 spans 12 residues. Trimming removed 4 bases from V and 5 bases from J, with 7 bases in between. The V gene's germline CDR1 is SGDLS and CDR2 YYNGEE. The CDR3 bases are TGTGCCAGCAGCCTTCGGAACAATGAGCAGTTCTTC. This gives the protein CASSLRNNEQFF.

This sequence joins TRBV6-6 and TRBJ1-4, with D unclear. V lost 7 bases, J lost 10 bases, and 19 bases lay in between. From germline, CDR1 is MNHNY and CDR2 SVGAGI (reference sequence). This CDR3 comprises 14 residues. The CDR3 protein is CASNRHEEYRKLFF. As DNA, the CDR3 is TGTGCCAGCAATCGACATGAGGAGTATCGAAAACTGTTTTTT.

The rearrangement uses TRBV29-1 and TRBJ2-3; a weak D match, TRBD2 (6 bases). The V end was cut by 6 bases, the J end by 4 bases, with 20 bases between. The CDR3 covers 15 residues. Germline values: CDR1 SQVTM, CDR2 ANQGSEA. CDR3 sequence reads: CSVAAGSEFADTQYF. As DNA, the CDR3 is TGCAGCGTCGCTGCCGGGAGCGAGTTCGCAGATACGCAGTATTTT.

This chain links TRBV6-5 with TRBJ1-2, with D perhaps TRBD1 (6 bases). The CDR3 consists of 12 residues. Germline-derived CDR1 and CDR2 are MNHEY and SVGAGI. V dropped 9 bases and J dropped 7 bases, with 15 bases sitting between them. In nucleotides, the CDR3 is TGTGCCAGGGGACACCCTAATCTTGGCTACACCTTC. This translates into CARGHPNLGYTF.

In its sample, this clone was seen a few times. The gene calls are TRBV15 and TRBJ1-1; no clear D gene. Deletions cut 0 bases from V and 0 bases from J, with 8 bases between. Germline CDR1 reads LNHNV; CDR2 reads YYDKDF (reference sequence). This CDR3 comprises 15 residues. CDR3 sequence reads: CATSRDGSVNTEAFF. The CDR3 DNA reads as TGTGCCACCAGCAGAGATGGTTCCGTGAACACTGAAGCTTTCTTT. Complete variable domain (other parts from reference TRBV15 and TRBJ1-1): DAMVIQNPRYQVTQFGKPVTLSCSQTLNHNVMYWYQQKSSQAPKLLFHYYDKDFNNEADTPDNFQSRRPNTSFCFLDIRSPGLGDTAMYLCATSRDGSVNTEAFFGQGTRLTVV.

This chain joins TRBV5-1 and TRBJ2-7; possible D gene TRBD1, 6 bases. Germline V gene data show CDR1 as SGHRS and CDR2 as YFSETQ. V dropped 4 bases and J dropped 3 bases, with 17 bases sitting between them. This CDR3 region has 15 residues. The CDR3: CASSPTGQIDYEQYF. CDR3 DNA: TGCGCCAGCAGCCCTACTGGACAGATCGACTACGAGCAGTACTTC.

The CDR3, as DNA: TGTGCCACCACCAAGGACCTCGCTTTTGCAGCTTTCTTT. Translating it yields CATTKDLAFAAFF. V gene TRBV6-5 combines with J gene TRBJ1-1; D is unresolved. V was trimmed by 10 bases and J by 10 bases, leaving 22 bases between them. This CDR3 comprises 13 residues. The V gene's germline CDR1 is MNHEY and CDR2 SVGAGI.

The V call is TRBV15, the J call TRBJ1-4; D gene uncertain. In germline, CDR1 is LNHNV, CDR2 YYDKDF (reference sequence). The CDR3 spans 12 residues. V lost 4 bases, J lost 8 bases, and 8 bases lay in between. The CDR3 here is CATSKQTEKLFF. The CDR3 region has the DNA TGTGCCACCAGCAAACAGACGGAAAAACTGTTTTTT.

The DNA of the CDR3 is TGTGCCAGCAGCCTGAGGGCCGGGACTGAAGCTTTCTTT. This encodes CASSLRAGTEAFF. The chain recombines TRBV5-4 with TRBJ1-1, with unresolved D. Germline V gene data show CDR1 as SGHNT and CDR2 as YYREEE (reference sequence). This CDR3 spans 13 amino acids. Deletions cut 4 bases from V and 5 bases from J, with 12 bases between.

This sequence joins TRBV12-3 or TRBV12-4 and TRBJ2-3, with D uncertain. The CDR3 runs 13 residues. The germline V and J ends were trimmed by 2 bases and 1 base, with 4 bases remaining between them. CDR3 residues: CASSLQGTDTQYF. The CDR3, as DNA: TGTGCCAGCAGTTTACAGGGCACAGATACGCAGTATTTT.

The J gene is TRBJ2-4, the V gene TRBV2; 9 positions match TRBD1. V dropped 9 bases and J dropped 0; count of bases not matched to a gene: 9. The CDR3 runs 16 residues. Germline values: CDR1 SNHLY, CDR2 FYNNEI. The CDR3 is CASQTGTGIAKNIQYF. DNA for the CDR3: TGTGCCAGTCAGACCGGGACAGGGATAGCCAAAAACATTCAGTACTTC.